This passage covers 16 T cell receptor beta chains from one sample sequenced in a study of early T cells in non-severe SARS-CoV-2 infection. In TCRdb, the 5' RACE reads were re-called with MiXCR into one record per CDR3 protein. The data show 75,000 to 100,000 distinct CDR3 sequences, about 14% seen once. The sequencing input was whole blood. The receptors here all came from an adult who was a healthcare worker with PCR-confirmed SARS-CoV-2 infection or an uninfected control (not recorded which).

V usage is TRBV28 and J usage is TRBJ1-5; D uncertain. Trimming removed 6 bases from V and 6 bases from J, with 9 bases in between. Germline V lookup: CDR1 MDHEN, CDR2 SYDVKM. This CDR3 contains 12 residues. The CDR3 reads CASSRNPQPQHF. The CDR3 region has the DNA TGTGCCAGCAGCCGTAATCCTCAGCCCCAGCATTTT.

A few counts support this clonotype. The genes are TRBV25-1 and TRBJ1-1; D might be TRBD1 (5 bases). Trimming cost V 6 bases and J 1 base, with 15 bases left between them. This CDR3 is 15 amino acids long. Per the germline V gene, CDR1 is MGHDK and CDR2 is SYGVNS. CDR3 sequence (DNA): TGTGCCAGCAGGAGGAAAGGGGCTAGGAACACTGAAGCTTTCTTT. Its protein product is CASRRKGARNTEAFF.

Turning to this clonotype: A much larger clone is a single base away; this may be a read error. The chain recombines TRBV29-1 with TRBJ2-1; maybe TRBD2 (6 bases). V lost 6 bases and J 7 bases, leaving 16 bases between the germline ends. The CDR3 consists of 13 residues. Per germline, CDR1 SQVTM and CDR2 ANQGSEA. The CDR3 reads CSVDGGAPNEQFF. As DNA, the CDR3 is TGCAGCGTAGATGGCGGGGCTCCAAATGAGCAGTTCTTC.

The genes are TRBV6-1 and TRBJ2-2; 8 bases match TRBD1. This CDR3 is 14 amino acids long. The V gene's germline CDR1 is MNHNS and CDR2 SASEGT. V shed 3 bases and J 3 bases; nucleotides not matched to a gene: 0. The CDR3 DNA is TGTGCCAGCAGTGAGGACAGGGACACCGGGGAGCTGTTTTTT. Its translation is CASSEDRDTGELFF.

The CDR3 nucleotides are TGTGCCAGTAGTATAGATCTTTGGGGTGAGGGCACAGATACGCAGTATTTT. This encodes CASSIDLWGEGTDTQYF. This chain connects TRBV19 to TRBJ2-3, with D uncertain. The CDR3 runs 17 residues. Trimming took 0 bases from V and 1 from J, leaving 14 bases between them. The V gene's germline CDR1 is LNHDA and CDR2 SQIVND (reference sequence).

The chain carries TRBV5-1 and TRBJ1-4; 7 bases line up with TRBD1. The CDR3 extends over 14 amino acids. The trim removed 6 bases at V and 8 bases at J, leaving 10 bases unmatched. Per germline, CDR1 SGHRS and CDR2 YFSETQ. This chain's CDR3 is CASTGDSRAEKLFF. The CDR3 DNA follows: TGCGCCAGCACCGGGGACAGTCGGGCCGAAAAACTGTTTTTT.

This clonotype was seen at least ten times. The chain links TRBV9 to TRBJ2-1, with 8 nucleotides matching TRBD2. This CDR3 comprises 17 residues. The J segment lost 1 base and the V segment lost 4 bases, leaving 10 bases of the junction unmatched. Germline CDR1 is SGDLS and CDR2 is YYNGEE. The CDR3, as DNA: TGTGCCAGCAGCCCCAGGAGCGGGGGACCATCCTACAATGAGCAGTTCTTC. It is translated as CASSPRSGGPSYNEQFF. Full variable domain (missing parts from reference TRBV9 and TRBJ2-1): DSGVTQTPKHLITATGQRVTLRCSPRSGDLSVYWYQQSLDQGLQFLIQYYNGEERAKGNILERFSAQQFPDLHSELNLSSLELGDSALYFCASSPRSGGPSYNEQFFGPGTRLTVL.

The gene calls are TRBV25-1 and TRBJ2-5; D is undetermined. Germline V gene data show CDR1 as MGHDK and CDR2 as SYGVNS. V lost 1 base to trimming and J lost 0 bases, with 9 bases between them. The CDR3 runs to 15 residues. In DNA, the CDR3 is TGTGCCAGCAGTGAATTATGGCTAAACCAAGAGACCCAGTACTTC. It is translated as CASSELWLNQETQYF.

The rearrangement uses TRBV18 and TRBJ2-1; no reliable D call. The V and J ends lost 0 bases and 4 bases respectively, with 16 bases between them. CDR1 and CDR2 (germline): KGHSH, LQKENI. This CDR3 is 17 amino acids long. The CDR3 reads CASSPPGRVVQYNEQFF. The CDR3 coding sequence is TGTGCCAGCTCACCACCTGGTCGGGTCGTCCAATACAATGAGCAGTTCTTC.

CDR3 bases: TGTGCCAGCAGCCAACTGGGGACAGGGGGCCTGGATACGCAGTATTTT. This gives the protein CASSQLGTGGLDTQYF. The chain couples TRBV14 to TRBJ2-3; TRBD1 agrees at 12 bases. J lost 6 bases, V lost 2 bases, and 6 bases had no gene match. Per the germline V gene, CDR1 is SGHDN and CDR2 is FVKESK. CDR3 length: 16 amino acids.

A few counts support this clonotype. The genes are TRBV20-1 and TRBJ2-7; the D gene is possibly TRBD1 (6 bases). Germline-derived CDR1 and CDR2 are DFQATT and SNEGSKA (reference sequence). V shed 4 bases and J shed 1 base, with 14 bases lying between them. The CDR3 is 14 residues long. CDR3 amino acids: CSATRTATSYEQYV. In DNA form, the CDR3 reads TGCAGTGCTACCCGGACAGCTACATCCTACGAGCAGTACGTC.

At least ten counts were recorded for this clonotype. The chain joins TRBV18 to TRBJ1-3; D gene uncertain. The V gene lost 3 bases and the J gene lost 10 bases, with 10 bases spanning the gap. There are 12 residues in the CDR3. CDR1 KGHSH and CDR2 LQKENI come from the germline V gene. The CDR3 sequence: CASSPRHETIYF. The CDR3, as DNA: TGTGCCAGCTCACCGCGTCATGAAACCATATATTTT.

This clonotype has ten or more counts. The chain couples TRBV4-2 to TRBJ1-1; D unclear. Germline V gene data show CDR1 as LGHNA and CDR2 as YNFKEQ. Trimming shortened V by 4 bases and J by 2 bases, and 17 bases separated the two germline ends. The CDR3 consists of 16 residues. CDR3 sequence (DNA): TGTGCCAGCAGCCCTCGGGCAGAGCGTCTAAACACTGAAGCTTTCTTT. Its translation is CASSPRAERLNTEAFF.

The sample holds a few counts of this clonotype. V and J are TRBV2 and TRBJ2-5; D remains unclear. CDR3 size: 15 residues. V was clipped by 2 bases and J by 1 base, with 11 bases between them. The germline CDR1 and CDR2 sequences are SNHLY and FYNNEI. CDR3 coding DNA: TGTGCCAGCAGTGAAAGTAGGGCAGTCCAAGAGACCCAGTACTTC. Its protein product is CASSESRAVQETQYF.

The rearrangement joins TRBV5-1 to TRBJ2-5, with D possibly matching TRBD2 (5 bases). Germline values: CDR1 SGHRS, CDR2 YFSETQ. The CDR3 loop spans 15 amino acids. V lost 5 bases, J lost 0 bases, and 14 bases lay in between. The CDR3 reads CASSPTRGNQETQYF. CDR3 DNA sequence: TGCGCCAGCAGTCCAACCCGGGGTAACCAAGAGACCCAGTACTTC.

There are many counts of this clonotype. This chain joins TRBV2 and TRBJ1-4, with D hard to call. CDR3 length equals 16 residues. Germline V gene lookup returns CDR1 SNHLY and CDR2 FYNNEI. V was trimmed by 8 bases and J by 2 bases, leaving 18 bases between them. CDR3 DNA sequence: TGTGCCAGCGGAAAGAACAAGCTTGGGACTAATGAAAAACTGTTTTTT. Translated: CASGKNKLGTNEKLFF.